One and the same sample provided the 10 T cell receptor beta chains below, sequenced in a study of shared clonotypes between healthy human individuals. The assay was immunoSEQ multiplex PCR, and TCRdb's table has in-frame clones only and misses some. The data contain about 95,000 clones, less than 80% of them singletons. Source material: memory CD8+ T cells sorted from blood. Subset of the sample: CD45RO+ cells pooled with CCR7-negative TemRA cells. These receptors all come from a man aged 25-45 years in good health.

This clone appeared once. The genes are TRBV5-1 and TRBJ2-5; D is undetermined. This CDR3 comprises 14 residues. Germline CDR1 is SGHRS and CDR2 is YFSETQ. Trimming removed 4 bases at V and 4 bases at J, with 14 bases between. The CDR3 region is CASSRTDGPETQYF. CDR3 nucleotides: TGCGCCAGCAGCCGGACGGATGGGCCAGAGACCCAGTACTTC.

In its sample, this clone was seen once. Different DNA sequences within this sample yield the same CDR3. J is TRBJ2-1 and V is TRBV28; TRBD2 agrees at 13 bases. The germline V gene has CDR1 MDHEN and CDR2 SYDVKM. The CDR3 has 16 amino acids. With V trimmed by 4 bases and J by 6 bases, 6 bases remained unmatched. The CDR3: CASSSPTSGRANEQFF. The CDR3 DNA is TGTGCCAGCAGTTCCCCAACTAGCGGGAGGGCCAATGAGCAGTTCTTC.

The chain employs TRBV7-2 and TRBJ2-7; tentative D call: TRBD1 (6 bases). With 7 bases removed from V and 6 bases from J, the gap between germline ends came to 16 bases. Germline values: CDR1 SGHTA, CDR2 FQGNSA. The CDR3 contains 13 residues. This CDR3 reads CASNRDTMGEQYF. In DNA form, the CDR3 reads TGTGCCAGCAACAGGGACACGATGGGCGAGCAGTACTTC. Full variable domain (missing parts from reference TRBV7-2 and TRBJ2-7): GAGVSQSPSNKVTEKGKDVELRCDPISGHTALYWYRQSLGQGLEFLIYFQGNSAPDKSGLPSDRFSAERTGGSVSTLTIQRTQQEDSAVYLCASNRDTMGEQYFGPGTRLTVT.

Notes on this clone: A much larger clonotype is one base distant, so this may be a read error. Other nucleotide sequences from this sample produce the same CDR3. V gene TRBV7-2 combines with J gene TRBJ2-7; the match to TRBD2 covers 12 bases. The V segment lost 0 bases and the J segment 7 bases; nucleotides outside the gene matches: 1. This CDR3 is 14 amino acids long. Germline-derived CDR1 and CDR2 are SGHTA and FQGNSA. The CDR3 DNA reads TGTGCCAGCAGCTTAGCTCTAGCGGGGGGGGAGCAGTACTTC. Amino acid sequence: CASSLALAGGEQYF.

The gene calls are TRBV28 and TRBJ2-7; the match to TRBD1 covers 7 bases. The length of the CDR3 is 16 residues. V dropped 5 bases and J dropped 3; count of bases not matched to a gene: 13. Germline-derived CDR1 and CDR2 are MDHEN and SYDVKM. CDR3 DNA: TGTGCCAGCAGTGCCACTTCCGGACACAGGGGCTACGAGCAGTACTTC. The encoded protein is CASSATSGHRGYEQYF.

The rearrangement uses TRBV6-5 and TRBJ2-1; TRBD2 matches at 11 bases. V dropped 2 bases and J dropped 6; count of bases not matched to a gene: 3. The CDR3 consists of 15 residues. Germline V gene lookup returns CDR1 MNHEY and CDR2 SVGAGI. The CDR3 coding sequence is TGTGCCAGCAGTTACCTAGCGGGAGGTGGCAATGAGCAGTTCTTC. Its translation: CASSYLAGGGNEQFF.

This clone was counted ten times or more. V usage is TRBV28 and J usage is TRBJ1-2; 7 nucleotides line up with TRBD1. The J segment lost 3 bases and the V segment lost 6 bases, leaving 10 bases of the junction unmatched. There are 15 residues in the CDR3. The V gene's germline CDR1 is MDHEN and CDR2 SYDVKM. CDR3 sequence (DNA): TGTGCCAGCAGCCGCCTCAGACAGGGTTACTATGGCTACACCTTC. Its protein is CASSRLRQGYYGYTF.

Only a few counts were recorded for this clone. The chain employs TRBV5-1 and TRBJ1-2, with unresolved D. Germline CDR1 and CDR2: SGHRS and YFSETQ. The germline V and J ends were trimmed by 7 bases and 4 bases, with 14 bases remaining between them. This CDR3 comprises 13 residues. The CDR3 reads CASPCRVLYGYTF. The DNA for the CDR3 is TGCGCCAGCCCATGCAGAGTACTCTATGGCTACACCTTC.

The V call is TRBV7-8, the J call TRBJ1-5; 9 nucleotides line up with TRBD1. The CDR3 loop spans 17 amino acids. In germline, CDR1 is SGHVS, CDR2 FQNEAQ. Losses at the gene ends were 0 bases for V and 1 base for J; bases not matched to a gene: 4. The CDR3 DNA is TGTGCCAGCAGCTTAGCCATCGGGACAGGGAGCAATCAGCCCCAGCATTTT. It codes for CASSLAIGTGSNQPQHF.

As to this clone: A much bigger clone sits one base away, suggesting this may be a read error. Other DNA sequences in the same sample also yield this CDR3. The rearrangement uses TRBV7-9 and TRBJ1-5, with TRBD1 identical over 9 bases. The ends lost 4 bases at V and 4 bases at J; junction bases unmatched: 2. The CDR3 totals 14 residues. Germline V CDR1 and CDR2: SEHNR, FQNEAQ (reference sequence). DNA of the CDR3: TGTGCCAGCAGCTCCGACAGGGGGAATCAGCCCCAGCATTTT. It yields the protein CASSSDRGNQPQHF.